This record concerns one T cell receptor beta chain sequence. In the source study's methods: Reference gene primers were amplified, and this amplification served to estimate nucleated cell counts. Sequencing used immunoSEQ multiplex PCR; TCRdb keeps in-frame clones, though not all of them. V, J and clone size derive from that table, while D and trimming were established from the DNA sequence. The sample contains more than 300,000 clones, about nine tenths of which appear only once. This entry is derived from a study of blood T cell repertoires in COVID-19. This CDR3 region has 15 residues. Unmatched junction bases numbered 6, after V lost 3 bases and J lost 1 base. Germline CDR1 is SGHDN and CDR2 is FVKESK. Participants had their cohort set by participant-reported clinical history. Recovered status in Cohort 3 required two negative PCRs, clearance, or symptom resolution.

V and J are TRBV14 and TRBJ2-7; the match to TRBD1 covers 7 bases. This clonotype was sampled from a woman aged 30 to 39 who had recovered from COVID-19. Sequenced sample: PBMCs or T cells enriched from blood (not recorded which). This chain's CDR3 is CASSQRTGVSYEQYF. In nucleotides, the CDR3 is TGTGCCAGCAGCCAGAGAACAGGGGTTTCCTACGAGCAGTACTTC. The full variable domain, its missing parts supplied by reference TRBV14 and TRBJ2-7, is EAGVTQFPSHSVIEKGQTVTLRCDPISGHDNLYWYRRVMGKEIKFLLHFVKESKQDESGMPNNRFLAERTGGTYSTLKVQPAELEDSGVYFCASSQRTGVSYEQYFGPGTRLTVT.